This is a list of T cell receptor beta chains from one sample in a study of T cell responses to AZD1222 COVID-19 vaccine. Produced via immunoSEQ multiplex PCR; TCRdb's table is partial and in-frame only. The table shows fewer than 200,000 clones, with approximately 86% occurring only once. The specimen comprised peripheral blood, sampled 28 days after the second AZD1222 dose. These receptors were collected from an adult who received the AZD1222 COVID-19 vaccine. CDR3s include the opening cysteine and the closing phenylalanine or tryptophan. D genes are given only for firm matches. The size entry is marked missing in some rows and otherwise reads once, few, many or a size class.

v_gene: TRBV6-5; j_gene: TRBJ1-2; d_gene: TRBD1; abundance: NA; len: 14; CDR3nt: TGTGCCAGCAGTACCAGGGGGCGGGACTATGGCTACACCTTC; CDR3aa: CASSTRGRDYGYTF
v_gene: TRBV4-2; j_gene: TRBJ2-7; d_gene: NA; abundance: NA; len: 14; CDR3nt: TGTGCCAGCAGCCAAGGGTCAGAAGGGAGCGAGCAGTACTTC; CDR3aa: CASSQGSEGSEQYF
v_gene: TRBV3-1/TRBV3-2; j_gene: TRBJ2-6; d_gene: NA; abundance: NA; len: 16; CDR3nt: TGTGCCAGCAGCCTCGGGACTGTCTCTGGGGCCAACGTCCTGACTTTC; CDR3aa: CASSLGTVSGANVLTF
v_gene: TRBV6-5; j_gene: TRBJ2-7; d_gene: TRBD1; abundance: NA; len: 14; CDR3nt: TGTGCCAGCAGTCTACAGGGGGCTGCCTACGAGCAGTACTTC; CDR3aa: CASSLQGAAYEQYF
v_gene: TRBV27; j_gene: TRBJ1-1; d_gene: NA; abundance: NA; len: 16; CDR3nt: TGTGCCAGCAGTTTAATAATTGGGACCCCGAACACTGAAGCTTTCTTT; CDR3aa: CASSLIIGTPNTEAFF
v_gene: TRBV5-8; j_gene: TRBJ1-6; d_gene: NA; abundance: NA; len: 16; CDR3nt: TGTGCCAGCAGCTTGGCCGAGGGGATTTATAATTCACCCCTCCACTTT; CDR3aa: CASSLAEGIYNSPLHF
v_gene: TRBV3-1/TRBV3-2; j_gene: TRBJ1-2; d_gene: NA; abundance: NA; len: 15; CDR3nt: TGTGCCAGCAGCCACCAAACATTGCGGGGGCGTGGCTACACCTTC; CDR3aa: CASSHQTLRGRGYTF
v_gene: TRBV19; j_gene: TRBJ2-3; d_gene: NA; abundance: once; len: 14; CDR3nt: TGTGCCAGTAACCCCGGGGCCTTGGCCGATACGCAGTATTTT; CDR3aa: CASNPGALADTQYF
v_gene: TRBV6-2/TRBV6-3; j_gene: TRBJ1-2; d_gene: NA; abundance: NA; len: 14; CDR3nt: TGTGCCAGCAGTTACGGCCCGCAGGCCTATGGCTACACCTTC; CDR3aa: CASSYGPQAYGYTF
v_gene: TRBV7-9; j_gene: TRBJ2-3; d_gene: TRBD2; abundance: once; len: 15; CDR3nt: TGTGCCAGCAGCTTAGCGCGGGGGGAGGCAGATACGCAGTATTTT; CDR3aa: CASSLARGEADTQYF
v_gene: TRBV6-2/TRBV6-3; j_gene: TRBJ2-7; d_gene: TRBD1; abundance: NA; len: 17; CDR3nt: TGTGCCAGCAGTTCGTTAGTACGGACAGGGGGCTCCCACGAGCAGTACTTC; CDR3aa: CASSSLVRTGGSHEQYF
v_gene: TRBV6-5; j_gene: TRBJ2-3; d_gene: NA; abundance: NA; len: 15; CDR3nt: TGTGCCAGCAGAAAGAGCACGGTTAGCACAGATACGCAGTATTTT; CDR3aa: CASRKSTVSTDTQYF
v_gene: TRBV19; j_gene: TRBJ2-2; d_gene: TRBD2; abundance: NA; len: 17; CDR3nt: TGTGCCAGTAGGCACCGAGGCGGGGGGCCGAACACCGGGGAGCTGTTTTTT; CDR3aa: CASRHRGGGPNTGELFF
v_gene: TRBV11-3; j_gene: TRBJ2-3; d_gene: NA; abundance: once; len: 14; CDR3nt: TGTGCCAGCTCGCCCGGACCTAGCACAGATACGCAGTATTTT; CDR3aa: CASSPGPSTDTQYF
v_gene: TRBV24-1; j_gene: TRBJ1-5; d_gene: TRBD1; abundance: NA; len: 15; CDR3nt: TGTGCCACCAGTGATCCAACAGGGGGCGATCAGCCCCAGCATTTT; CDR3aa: CATSDPTGGDQPQHF
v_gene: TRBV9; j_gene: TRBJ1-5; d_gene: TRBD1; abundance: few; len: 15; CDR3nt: TGTGCCAGCAGCGTGGGAGGGGACAGCTCACAGCCCCAGCATTTT; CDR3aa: CASSVGGDSSQPQHF
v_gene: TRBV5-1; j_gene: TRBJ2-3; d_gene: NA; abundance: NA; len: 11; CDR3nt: TGCGCCAGCAGCGCCCAGTATACGCAGTATTTT; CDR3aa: CASSAQYTQYF
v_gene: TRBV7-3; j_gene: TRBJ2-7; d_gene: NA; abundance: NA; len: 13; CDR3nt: TGTGCCAGCAGCTTAACGGCCGCCTACGAGCAGTACTTC; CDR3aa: CASSLTAAYEQYF
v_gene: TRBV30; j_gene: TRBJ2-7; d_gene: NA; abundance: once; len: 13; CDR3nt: TGTGCCTGGGGACACGACGACGAAGGGGAGCAGTACTTC; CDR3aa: CAWGHDDEGEQYF
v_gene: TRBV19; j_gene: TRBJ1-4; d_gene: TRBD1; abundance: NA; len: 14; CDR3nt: TGTGCCAGTAGTAGGGACAGGGCAAATGAAAAACTGTTTTTT; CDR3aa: CASSRDRANEKLFF
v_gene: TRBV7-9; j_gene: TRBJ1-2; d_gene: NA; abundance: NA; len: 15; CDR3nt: TGTGCCAGCAGCTTAGGGAGGGGCGACAACTATGGCTACACCTTC; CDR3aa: CASSLGRGDNYGYTF
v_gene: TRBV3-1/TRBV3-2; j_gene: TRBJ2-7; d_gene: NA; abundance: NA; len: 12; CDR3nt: TGTGCCAGCAGCCAACTCAGGGGCGAGCAGTACTTC; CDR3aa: CASSQLRGEQYF
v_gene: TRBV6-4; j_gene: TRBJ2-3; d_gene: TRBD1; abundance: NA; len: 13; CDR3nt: TGTGCCAGCAGTGCGCAGACAGGGAATACGCAGTATTTT; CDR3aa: CASSAQTGNTQYF
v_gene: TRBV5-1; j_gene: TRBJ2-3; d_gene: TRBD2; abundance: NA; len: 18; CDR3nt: TGCGCCAGCAGCCGGGAAGGGACTAGCGGGGTTGGCACAGATACGCAGTATTTT; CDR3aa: CASSREGTSGVGTDTQYF
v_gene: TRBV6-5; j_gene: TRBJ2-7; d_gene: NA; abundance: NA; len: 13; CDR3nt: TGTGCCAGCCTTGTCCAGGGACTGGGTGAGCAGTACTTC; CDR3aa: CASLVQGLGEQYF
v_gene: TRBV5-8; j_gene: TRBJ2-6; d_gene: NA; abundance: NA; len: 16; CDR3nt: TGTGCCAGCAGCTTTTCGAGTACCTCTGGGGCCAACGTCCTGACTTTC; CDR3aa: CASSFSSTSGANVLTF
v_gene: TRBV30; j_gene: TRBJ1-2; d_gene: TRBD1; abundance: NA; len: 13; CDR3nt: TGTGCCTGGAGTCCGGACAGGGTCTATGGCTACACCTTC; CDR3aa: CAWSPDRVYGYTF
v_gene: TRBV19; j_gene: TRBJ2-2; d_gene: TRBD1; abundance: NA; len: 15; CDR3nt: TGTGCCAGTAGTACTAGCAGGGGGCATGCCGGGGAGCTGTTTTTT; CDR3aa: CASSTSRGHAGELFF
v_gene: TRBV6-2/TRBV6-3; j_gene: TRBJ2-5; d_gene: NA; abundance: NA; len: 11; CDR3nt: TGTGCCAGCAGCAGCACAGGGCCCCAGTACTTC; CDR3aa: CASSSTGPQYF
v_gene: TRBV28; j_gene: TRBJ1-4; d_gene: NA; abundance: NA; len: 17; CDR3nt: TGTGCCAGCAGCCAAACCTTCGCTGACAAGGCTAATGAAAAACTGTTTTTT; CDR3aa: CASSQTFADKANEKLFF
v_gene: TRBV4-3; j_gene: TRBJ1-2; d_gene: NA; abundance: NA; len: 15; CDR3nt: TGCGCCAGCAGCCAAGGTCAGGGAACCAACTATGGCTACACCTTC; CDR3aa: CASSQGQGTNYGYTF
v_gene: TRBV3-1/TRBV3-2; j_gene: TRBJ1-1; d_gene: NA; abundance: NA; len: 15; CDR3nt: TGTGCCAGCAGCCAAGCGAAGGGCCCGAACACTGAAGCTTTCTTT; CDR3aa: CASSQAKGPNTEAFF
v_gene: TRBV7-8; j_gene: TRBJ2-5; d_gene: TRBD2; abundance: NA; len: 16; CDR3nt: TGTGCCAGCAGCCCAAGGCTAGCGGGGGTACAAGAGACCCAGTACTTC; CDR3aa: CASSPRLAGVQETQYF
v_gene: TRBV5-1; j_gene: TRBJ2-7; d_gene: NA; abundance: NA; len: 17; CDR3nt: TGCGCCAGCAGCTTGGCCCCGAGCCCCGACATCTCCTACGAGCAGTACTTC; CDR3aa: CASSLAPSPDISYEQYF
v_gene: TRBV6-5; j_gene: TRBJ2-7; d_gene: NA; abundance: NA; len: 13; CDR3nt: TGTGCCAGCAGTTACGACAGGTCCTACGAGCAGTACTTC; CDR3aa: CASSYDRSYEQYF
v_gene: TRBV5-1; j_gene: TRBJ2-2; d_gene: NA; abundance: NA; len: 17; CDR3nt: TGCGCCAGCAGCTTGAATCCACAGGGCTCGAACACCGGGGAGCTGTTTTTT; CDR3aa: CASSLNPQGSNTGELFF
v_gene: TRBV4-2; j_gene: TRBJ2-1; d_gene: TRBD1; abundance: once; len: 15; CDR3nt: TGTGCCAGCAGCCCCCCCGGGACAGGGAGGGATGAGCAGTTCTTC; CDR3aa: CASSPPGTGRDEQFF
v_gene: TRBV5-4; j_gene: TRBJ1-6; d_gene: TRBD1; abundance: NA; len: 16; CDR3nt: TGTGCCAGCAGCCTGGAATCGGGACAGGGGGTTTTTCCCCTCCACTTT; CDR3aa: CASSLESGQGVFPLHF
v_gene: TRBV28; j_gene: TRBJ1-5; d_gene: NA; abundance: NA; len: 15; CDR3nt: TGTGCCAGCAGGAACCCTCCGGGCCTCAATCAGCCCCAGCATTTT; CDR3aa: CASRNPPGLNQPQHF
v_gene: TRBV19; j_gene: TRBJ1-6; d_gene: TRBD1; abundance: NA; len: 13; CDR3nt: TGTGCCAATCCGACAGGGGCGGCTTCACCCCTCCACTTT; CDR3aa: CANPTGAASPLHF
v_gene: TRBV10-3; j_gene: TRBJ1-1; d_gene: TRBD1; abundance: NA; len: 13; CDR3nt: TGTGCCATCGACAGGGGGATTAATACTGAAGCTTTCTTT; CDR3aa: CAIDRGINTEAFF
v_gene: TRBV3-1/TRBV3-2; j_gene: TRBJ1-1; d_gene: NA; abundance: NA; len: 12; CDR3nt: TGTGCCAGCAGCCCGGGACGGGGTGAAGCTTTCTTT; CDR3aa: CASSPGRGEAFF
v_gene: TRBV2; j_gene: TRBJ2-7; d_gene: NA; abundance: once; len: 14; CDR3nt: TGTGCCAGCAGACGGGGGACGGCATCCTACGAGCAGTACTTC; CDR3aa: CASRRGTASYEQYF
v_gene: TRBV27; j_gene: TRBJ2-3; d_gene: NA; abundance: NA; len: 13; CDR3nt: TGTGCCAGCAGTCACCAGGGGCAGGATACGCAGTATTTT; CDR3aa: CASSHQGQDTQYF
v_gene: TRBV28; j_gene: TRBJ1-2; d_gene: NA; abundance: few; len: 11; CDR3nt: TGTGCCAGCAGTTCCACGAGGCGGTACACCTTC; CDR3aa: CASSSTRRYTF
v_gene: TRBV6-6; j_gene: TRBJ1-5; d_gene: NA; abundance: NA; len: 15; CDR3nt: TGTGCCAGCAGTTACTTATCTGGGAGCAATCAGCCCCAGCATTTT; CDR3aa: CASSYLSGSNQPQHF
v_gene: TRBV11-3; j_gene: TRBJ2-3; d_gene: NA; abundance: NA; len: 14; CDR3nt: TGTGCCAGCAGCTTAGGCGGCGACACAGATACGCAGTATTTT; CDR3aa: CASSLGGDTDTQYF
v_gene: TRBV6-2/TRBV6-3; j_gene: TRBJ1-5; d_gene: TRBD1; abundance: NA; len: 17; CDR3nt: TGTGCCAGCAGTTTCCTTGAAGGGGGCCGAGGCAATCAGCCCCAGCATTTT; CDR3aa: CASSFLEGGRGNQPQHF
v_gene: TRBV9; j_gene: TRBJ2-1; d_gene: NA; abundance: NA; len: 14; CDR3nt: TGTGCCAGCAGCGACTGGGGGTCCCACAATGAGCAGTTCTTC; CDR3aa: CASSDWGSHNEQFF